The T cell receptor (beta chain) described here comes from a study of blood T cell repertoires in COVID-19. The overall study: Sites in the United States, Italy and Spain provided acute and convalescent COVID-19 samples. The cDNA or gDNA used as material had been derived from T cells, B-cell-depleted T cells, or PBMCs.

Looked up from germline, CDR1 is SNHLY and CDR2 is FYNNEI. The CDR3 runs 12 residues. The V end was cut by 11 bases, the J end by 3 bases, with 10 bases between. The table came from immunoSEQ multiplex PCR; TCRdb's copy has only in-frame clones and leaves some out. The sample records approximately 58,000 clones, approximately 75% being singletons. The receptor was isolated from a man in his fifties or sixties with COVID-19, enrolled during active disease. The chain combines TRBV2 with TRBJ2-2, with a tentative D call TRBD2 (7 bases). Sequencing used peripheral blood. The CDR3, as DNA: TGTGCCCAAGGGGGGGACACCGGGGAGCTGTTTTTT. Translating it yields CAQGGDTGELFF.